The rows below give T cell receptor beta chains drawn from one sample of a study of response to subunit inactivated influenza vaccine. TCRdb reprocessed the RT-PCR reads via MiXCR and lists one record per CDR3 protein. The table lists roughly 700,000 distinct CDR3 sequences, approximately 14% of them singletons, with 6% to 7% in the top ten. The sample consisted of PBMCs from blood, taken approximately 15 days before vaccination. These receptor sequences come from a man aged 50 to 59 who received an inactivated influenza vaccine. Each CDR3 is given with its conserved first and last residue. Fields, in order: V gene, clone size, D gene, J gene, CDR3 protein, CDR3 DNA. A D gene is named only where the DNA matches it firmly. Not every row has a clone size; where given, it reads once, few, many or a size class.

>TRBV7-2|few|-|TRBJ2-5
CASSFGSEETQYF
TGTGCCAGCAGCTTCGGGAGTGAAGAGACCCAGTACTTC
>TRBV14|few|TRBD2|TRBJ2-7
CASSRVLAGVLEQYF
TGTGCCAGCAGTCGAGTGCTAGCGGGAGTCCTCGAGCAGTACTTC
>TRBV5-1|-|-|TRBJ1-1
CASSWAVDLNTEAFF
TGCGCCAGCAGCTGGGCGGTGGACCTGAACACTGAAGCTTTCTTT
>TRBV20-1|-|-|TRBJ2-5
CSAIEGFGETQYF
TGCAGTGCTATAGAGGGTTTTGGGGAGACCCAGTACTTC
>TRBV4-3|-|TRBD1|TRBJ2-1
CASSQITGVIYNEQFF
TGCGCCAGCAGCCAGATAACAGGGGTGATCTACAATGAGCAGTTCTTC
>TRBV15|-|-|TRBJ1-5
CATSRAQSYSNQPQHF
TGTGCCACCAGCAGAGCACAGTCATATAGCAATCAGCCCCAGCATTTT
>TRBV20-1|-|TRBD2|TRBJ2-3
CSARGTSGGPSLADTQYF
TGCAGTGCTAGAGGGACTAGCGGGGGGCCCTCCCTCGCAGATACGCAGTATTTT
>TRBV5-6|-|TRBD1|TRBJ2-2
CASRDTGGSRAGELFF
TGTGCCAGCAGAGACACAGGGGGGAGTCGCGCCGGGGAGCTGTTTTTT
>TRBV2|many|-|TRBJ2-2
CASRGTANTGELFF
TGTGCCAGCAGAGGGACCGCGAACACCGGGGAGCTGTTTTTT
>TRBV6-1|few|TRBD1|TRBJ1-2
CASTPGQGGGYTF
TGTGCCAGCACCCCCGGACAGGGGGGTGGCTACACCTTC
>TRBV7-9|-|TRBD1|TRBJ1-5
CASSFSGTGGNQPQHF
TGTGCCAGCAGCTTCTCCGGGACAGGGGGCAATCAGCCCCAGCATTTT
>TRBV27|-|-|TRBJ1-2
CASRPPGFYGYTF
TGTGCCAGCAGGCCACCGGGATTTTATGGCTACACCTTC
>TRBV10-3|many|TRBD2|TRBJ2-1
CAISDATSGGIEQFF
TGTGCCATCAGTGATGCTACTAGCGGGGGGATTGAGCAGTTCTTC
>TRBV7-9|-|-|TRBJ1-1
CASSPRQFRDTEAFF
TGTGCCAGCAGCCCTAGACAGTTTAGGGACACTGAAGCTTTCTTT
>TRBV6-2/TRBV6-3|-|TRBD1|TRBJ2-1
CASSLRRTGLRNEHFF
TGTGCCAGCAGTTTACGGCGGACAGGGTTGAGGAATGAGCATTTCTTC
>TRBV7-2|many|-|TRBJ1-4
CASSFFRGEKLFF
TGTGCCAGCAGCTTTTTTAGGGGTGAAAAACTGTTTTTT
>TRBV20-1|-|-|TRBJ1-2
CSASAGSQNGYTF
TGCAGTGCTTCTGCCGGCAGTCAGAATGGCTACACCTTC
>TRBV10-3|-|TRBD2|TRBJ2-1
CAISDYITDKAGGYEQFF
TGTGCCATCAGTGACTATATAACAGACAAGGCGGGAGGCTATGAGCAGTTCTTC
>TRBV7-9|-|-|TRBJ2-1
CASGPRGRPYNEQFF
TGTGCCAGCGGGCCCCGAGGGAGACCCTACAATGAGCAGTTCTTC
>TRBV11-2|few|TRBD2|TRBJ2-3
CASSHSGAGDTQYF
TGTGCCAGCAGCCACAGCGGGGCCGGAGATACGCAGTATTTT
>TRBV20-1|-|-|TRBJ2-2
CSVPGDANTGELFF
TGCAGTGTTCCCGGGGACGCGAACACCGGGGAGCTGTTTTTT
>TRBV5-1|few|TRBD2|TRBJ2-3
CASSPIAGVTDTQYF
TGCGCCAGCAGCCCGATAGCGGGAGTAACAGATACGCAGTATTTT
>TRBV5-1|-|TRBD1|TRBJ2-6
CASSPTQGASGANVLTF
TGCGCCAGCAGCCCGACGCAGGGGGCTTCTGGGGCCAACGTCCTGACTTTC
>TRBV4-3|few|TRBD2|TRBJ2-7
CASSQSGGAHEQYF
TGCGCCAGCAGCCAAAGCGGGGGGGCCCACGAGCAGTACTTC
>TRBV7-2|-|TRBD2|TRBJ2-3
CASSLASGRTDTQYF
TGTGCCAGCAGCTTAGCTAGCGGGAGAACAGATACGCAGTATTTT
>TRBV28|-|TRBD1|TRBJ1-1
CASSEDRGQDTEAFF
TGTGCCAGCAGTGAGGACAGGGGGCAGGACACTGAAGCTTTCTTT
>TRBV18|-|TRBD2|TRBJ2-1
CASSPTSDNNEQFF
TGTGCCAGCTCACCGACTAGCGATAACAATGAGCAGTTCTTC
>TRBV4-2|-|TRBD2|TRBJ2-3
CASSQDLAGGLDTQYF
TGTGCCAGCAGCCAAGATCTAGCGGGGGGGCTAGATACGCAGTATTTT
>TRBV6-2/TRBV6-3|-|-|TRBJ1-2
CASKGTPANYGYTF
TGTGCCAGCAAGGGGACACCTGCTAACTATGGCTACACCTTC
>TRBV20-1|-|-|TRBJ2-3
CSASHSRGGRTLLTDTQYF
TGCAGTGCTAGTCACTCCCGGGGAGGCAGAACCCTTCTCACAGATACGCAGTATTTT
>TRBV5-1|-|TRBD1|TRBJ2-7
CASSFQAGTGLLSEQYF
TGCGCCAGCAGCTTCCAAGCCGGGACAGGGTTGCTCTCCGAGCAGTACTTC
>TRBV10-3|-|-|TRBJ2-3
CAISETYGTRSSTDTQYF
TGTGCCATCAGTGAGACCTATGGGACAAGAAGTAGCACAGATACGCAGTATTTT
>TRBV7-8|many|-|TRBJ2-7
CASSLEGGAVNYEQYF
TGTGCCAGCAGCTTAGAGGGGGGGGCAGTCAATTACGAGCAGTACTTC
>TRBV7-8|many|TRBD1|TRBJ2-5
CASSLLNRGHQGAQYF
TGTGCCAGCAGCTTACTTAACAGGGGACACCAAGGGGCCCAGTACTTC
>TRBV5-1|many|TRBD1|TRBJ2-5
CASNPDRGQETQYF
TGCGCCAGCAACCCGGACAGGGGACAAGAGACCCAGTACTTC
>TRBV11-2|many|-|TRBJ2-6
CASSGRSGANVLTF
TGTGCCAGCAGCGGACGGTCTGGGGCCAACGTCCTGACTTTC
>TRBV28|-|-|TRBJ1-2
CASSLAEFSYGYTF
TGTGCCAGCAGTTTGGCAGAATTTTCCTATGGCTACACCTTC
>TRBV7-8|-|TRBD2|TRBJ2-1
CASSSTGTMVSGQFF
TGTGCCAGCAGTTCAACCGGGACTATGGTTTCGGGGCAGTTCTTC
>TRBV5-1|many|TRBD1|TRBJ2-1
CASSAGQGGNEQFF
TGCGCCAGCAGCGCCGGACAGGGTGGAAATGAGCAGTTCTTC
>TRBV12-3/TRBV12-4|-|-|TRBJ2-5
CASRISGKETQYF
TGTGCCAGCAGAATATCAGGGAAAGAGACCCAGTACTTC
>TRBV7-2|-|TRBD1|TRBJ1-6
CASSSLGTVLNSPLHF
TGTGCCAGCAGCTCACTGGGGACAGTTCTGAATTCACCCCTCCACTTT
>TRBV27|few|-|TRBJ1-1
CASSSPGGKSEAFF
TGTGCCAGCAGTTCCCCTGGGGGGAAGAGTGAAGCTTTCTTT
>TRBV6-5|-|-|TRBJ2-7
CASRLQGGHEQYF
TGTGCCAGCAGATTACAGGGGGGGCACGAGCAGTACTTC
>TRBV5-1|-|-|TRBJ1-3
CASSLAANSGNTIYF
TGCGCCAGCAGCTTGGCGGCGAACTCTGGAAACACCATATATTTT
>TRBV5-1|few|TRBD1|TRBJ2-1
CASSTGQVGEQFF
TGCGCCAGCAGCACTGGACAGGTTGGTGAGCAGTTCTTC
>TRBV11-2|many|-|TRBJ2-6
CASSLSSSGANVLTF
TGTGCCAGCAGCTTAAGCTCGTCTGGTGCCAACGTCCTGACTTTC
>TRBV20-1|-|TRBD2|TRBJ2-5
CSALPGGTETQYF
TGCAGTGCCCTCCCCGGGGGGACAGAGACCCAGTACTTC
>TRBV7-9|-|TRBD1|TRBJ1-2
CASSFDRGLYGYTF
TGTGCCAGCAGCTTTGACAGGGGGCTCTATGGCTACACCTTC